What follows are 2 T cell receptor beta chains derived from one specimen sequenced in a study of cytomegalovirus exposure and HLA in healthy donors. Primers for the PCR totalled 60 Vbeta and 13 Jbeta. Produced via immunoSEQ multiplex PCR; TCRdb's table is partial and in-frame only. The data hold around 180,000 clones, with 70% to 80% observed a single time. The source material was PBMCs. The receptors stem from a woman aged 45-59 years in good health and CMV-seronegative.

This clone was found a few times. V usage is TRBV2 and J usage is TRBJ1-4; 9 positions match TRBD1. This CDR3 comprises 13 residues. Trimming took 6 bases from V and 6 from J; bases not matched to a gene: 2. CDR1 SNHLY and CDR2 FYNNEI come from the germline V gene. CDR3 sequence: CASRRDRDEKLFF. For the CDR3, the DNA is TGTGCCAGCAGGAGGGACAGGGATGAAAAACTGTTTTTT.

Here the CDR3 DNA reads TGTGCCAGTAGTAGCCGAGGGGGCTACGAGCAGTACTTC. Its translation is CASSSRGGYEQYF. V is TRBV19 and J is TRBJ2-7; possibly TRBD1 for D (6 bases). Per germline, CDR1 LNHDA and CDR2 SQIVND (reference sequence). Between the trimmed V and J ends, which lost 4 bases and 3 bases, there was a span of 10 bases. This CDR3 region has 13 residues.